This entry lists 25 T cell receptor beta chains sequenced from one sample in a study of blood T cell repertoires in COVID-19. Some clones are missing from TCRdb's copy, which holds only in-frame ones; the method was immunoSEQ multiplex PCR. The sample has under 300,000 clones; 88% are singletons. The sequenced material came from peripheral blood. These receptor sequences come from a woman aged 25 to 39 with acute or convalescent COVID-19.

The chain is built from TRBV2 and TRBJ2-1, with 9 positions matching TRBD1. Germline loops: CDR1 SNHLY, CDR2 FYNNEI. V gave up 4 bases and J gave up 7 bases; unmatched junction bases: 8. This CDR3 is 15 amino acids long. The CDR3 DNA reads TGTGCCAGCAGTGGTCGAGGACAGGGGTTGAATGAGCAGTTCTTC. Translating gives CASSGRGQGLNEQFF. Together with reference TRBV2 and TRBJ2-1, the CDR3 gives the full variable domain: EPEVTQTPSHQVTQMGQEVILRCVPISNHLYFYWYRQILGQKVEFLVSFYNNEISEKSEIFDDQFSVERPDGSNFTLKIRSTKLEDSAMYFCASSGRGQGLNEQFFGPGTRLTVL.

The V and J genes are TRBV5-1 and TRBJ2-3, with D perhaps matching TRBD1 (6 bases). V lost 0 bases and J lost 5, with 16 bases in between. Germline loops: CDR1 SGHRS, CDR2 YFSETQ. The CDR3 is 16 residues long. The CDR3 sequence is CASSLGTVSRGDTQYF. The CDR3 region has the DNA TGCGCCAGCAGCTTGGGGACAGTTTCTCGGGGAGATACGCAGTATTTT.

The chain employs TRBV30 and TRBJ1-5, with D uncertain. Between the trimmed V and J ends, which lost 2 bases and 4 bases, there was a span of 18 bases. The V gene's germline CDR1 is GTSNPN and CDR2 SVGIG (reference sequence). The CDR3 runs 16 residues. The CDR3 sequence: CAWSPNPGSLNQPQHF. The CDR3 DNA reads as TGTGCCTGGAGTCCCAATCCCGGGTCTTTAAATCAGCCCCAGCATTTT. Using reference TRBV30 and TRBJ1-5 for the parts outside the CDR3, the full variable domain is SQTIHQWPATLVQPVGSPLSLECTVEGTSNPNLYWYRQAAGRGLQLLFYSVGIGQISSEVPQNLSASRPQDRQFILSSKKLLLSDSGFYLCAWSPNPGSLNQPQHFGDGTRLSIL.

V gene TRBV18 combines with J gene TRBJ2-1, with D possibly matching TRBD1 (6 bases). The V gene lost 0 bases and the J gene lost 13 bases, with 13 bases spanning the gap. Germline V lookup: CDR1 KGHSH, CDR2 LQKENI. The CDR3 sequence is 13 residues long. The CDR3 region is CASSPPNREDQFF. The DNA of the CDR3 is TGTGCCAGCTCACCACCGAACAGGGAAGATCAGTTCTTC. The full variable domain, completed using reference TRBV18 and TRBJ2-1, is NAGVMQNPRHLVRRRGQEARLRCSPMKGHSHVYWYRQLPEEGLKFMVYLQKENIIDESGMPKERFSAEFPKEGPSILRIQQVVRGDSAAYFCASSPPNREDQFFGPGTRLTVL.

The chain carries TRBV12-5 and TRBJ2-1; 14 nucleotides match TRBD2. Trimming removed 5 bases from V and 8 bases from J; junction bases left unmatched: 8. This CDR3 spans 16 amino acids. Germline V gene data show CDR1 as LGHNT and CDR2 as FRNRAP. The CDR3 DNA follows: TGTGCTAGTGGTCCGGGACTAGCGGGAGTTAGTTATGAGCAGTTCTTC. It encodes CASGPGLAGVSYEQFF.

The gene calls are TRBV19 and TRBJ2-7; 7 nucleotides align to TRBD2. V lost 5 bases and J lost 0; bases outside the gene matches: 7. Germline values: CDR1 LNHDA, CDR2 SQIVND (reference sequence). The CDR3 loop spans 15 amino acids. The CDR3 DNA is TGTGCCAGTAGTCCCTGGGGGGGGAGCTCCTACGAGCAGTACTTC. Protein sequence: CASSPWGGSSYEQYF.

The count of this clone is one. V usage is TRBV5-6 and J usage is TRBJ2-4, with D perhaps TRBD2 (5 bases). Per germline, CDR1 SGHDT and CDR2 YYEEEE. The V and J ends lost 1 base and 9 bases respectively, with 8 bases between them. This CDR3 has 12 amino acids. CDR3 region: CASSLPGSIQYF. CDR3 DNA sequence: TGTGCCAGCAGCTTGCCGGGGAGCATTCAGTACTTC.

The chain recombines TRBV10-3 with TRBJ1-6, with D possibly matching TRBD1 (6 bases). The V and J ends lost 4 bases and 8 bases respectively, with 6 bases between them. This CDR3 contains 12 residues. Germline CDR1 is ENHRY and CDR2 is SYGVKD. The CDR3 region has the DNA TGTGCCATCAGTGCAGGGGATTCACCCCTCCACTTT. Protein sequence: CAISAGDSPLHF.

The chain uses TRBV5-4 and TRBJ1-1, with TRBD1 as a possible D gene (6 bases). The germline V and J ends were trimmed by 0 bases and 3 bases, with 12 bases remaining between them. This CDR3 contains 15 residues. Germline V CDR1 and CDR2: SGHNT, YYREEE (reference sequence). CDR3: CASSLATGFYTEAFF. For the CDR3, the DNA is TGTGCCAGCAGCTTGGCCACAGGGTTCTACACTGAAGCTTTCTTT.

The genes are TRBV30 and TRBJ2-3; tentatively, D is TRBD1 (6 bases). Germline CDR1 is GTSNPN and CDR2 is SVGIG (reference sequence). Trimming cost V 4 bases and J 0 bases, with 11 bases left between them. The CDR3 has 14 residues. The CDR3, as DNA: TGTGCCTGGATTTGGGGGCGGAGCACAGATACGCAGTATTTT. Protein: CAWIWGRSTDTQYF.

CDR3: CASSELTTGLSLSYTF. Here the CDR3 DNA reads TGTGCCAGCAGTGAACTCACAACAGGGTTGTCTTTGAGCTACACCTTC. The rearrangement uses TRBV25-1 and TRBJ1-2, with D possibly TRBD1 on 6 matching bases. The germline CDR1 and CDR2 sequences are MGHDK and SYGVNS. The CDR3 is 16 residues long. Trimming stripped 2 bases from V and 9 bases from J, with 22 bases between.

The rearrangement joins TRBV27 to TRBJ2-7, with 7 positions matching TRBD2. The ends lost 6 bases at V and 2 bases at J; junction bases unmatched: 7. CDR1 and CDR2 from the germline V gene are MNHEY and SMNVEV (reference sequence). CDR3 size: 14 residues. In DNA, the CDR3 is TGTGCCAGCAGAAAGAGCGGGGCCCCCTACGAGCAGTACTTC. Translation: CASRKSGAPYEQYF.

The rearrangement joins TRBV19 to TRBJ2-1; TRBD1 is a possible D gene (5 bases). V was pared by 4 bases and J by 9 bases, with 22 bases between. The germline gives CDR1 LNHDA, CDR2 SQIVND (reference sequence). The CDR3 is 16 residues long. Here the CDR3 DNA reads TGTGCCAGTAGTACTCATTCAATTGGGCCCCAGGGTGAGCAGTTCTTC. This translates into CASSTHSIGPQGEQFF.

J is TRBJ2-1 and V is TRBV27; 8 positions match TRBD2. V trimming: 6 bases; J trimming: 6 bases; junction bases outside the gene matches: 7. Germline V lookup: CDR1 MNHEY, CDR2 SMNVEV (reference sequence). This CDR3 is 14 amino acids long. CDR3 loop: CASSSGRSVNEQFF. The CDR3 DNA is TGTGCCAGCAGCAGCGGGAGATCCGTCAATGAGCAGTTCTTC.

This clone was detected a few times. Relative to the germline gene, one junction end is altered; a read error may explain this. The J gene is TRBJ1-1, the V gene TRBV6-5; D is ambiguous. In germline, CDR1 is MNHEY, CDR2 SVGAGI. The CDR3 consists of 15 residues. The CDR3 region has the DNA TGTGCCAGCAGCTACTGGGCCCGTGAGAACACTGAAGCTTTCTTT. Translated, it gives CASSYWARENTEAFF.

The CDR3: CASSKLAGRSDTQYF. In DNA, the CDR3 is TGCGCCAGCAGTAAACTAGCGGGGCGATCAGATACGCAGTATTTT. This sequence joins TRBV10-2 and TRBJ2-3, with TRBD2 matching over 10 bases. The length of the CDR3 is 15 residues. The ends lost 5 bases at V and 4 bases at J; junction bases unmatched: 6. Germline CDR1 WSHSY, CDR2 SAAADI.

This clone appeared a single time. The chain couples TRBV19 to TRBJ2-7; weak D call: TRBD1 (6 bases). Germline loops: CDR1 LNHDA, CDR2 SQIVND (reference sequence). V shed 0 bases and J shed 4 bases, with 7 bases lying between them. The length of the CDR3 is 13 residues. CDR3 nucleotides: TGTGCCAGTAGTATAGATCAGGGGTACGAGCAGTACTTC. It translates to CASSIDQGYEQYF.

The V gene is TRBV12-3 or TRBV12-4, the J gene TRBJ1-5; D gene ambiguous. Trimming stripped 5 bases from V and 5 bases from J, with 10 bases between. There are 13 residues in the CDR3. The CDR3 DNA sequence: TGTGCCAGCAGTCTGGGCAGCCATCAGCCCCAGCATTTT. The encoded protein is CASSLGSHQPQHF.

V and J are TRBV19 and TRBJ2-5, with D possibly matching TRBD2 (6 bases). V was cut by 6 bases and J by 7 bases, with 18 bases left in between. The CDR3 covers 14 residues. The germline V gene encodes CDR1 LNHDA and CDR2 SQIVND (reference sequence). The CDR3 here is CASRVTSLSGTQYF. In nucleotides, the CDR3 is TGTGCCAGTAGGGTCACTAGCCTGTCGGGGACCCAGTACTTC.

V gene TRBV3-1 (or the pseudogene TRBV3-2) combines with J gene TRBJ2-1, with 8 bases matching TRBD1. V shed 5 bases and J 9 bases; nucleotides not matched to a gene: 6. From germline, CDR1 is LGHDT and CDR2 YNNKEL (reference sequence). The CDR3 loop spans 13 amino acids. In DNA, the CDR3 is TGTGCCAGCAGCTCACGACAGGGGAGTGAGCAGTTCTTC. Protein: CASSSRQGSEQFF.

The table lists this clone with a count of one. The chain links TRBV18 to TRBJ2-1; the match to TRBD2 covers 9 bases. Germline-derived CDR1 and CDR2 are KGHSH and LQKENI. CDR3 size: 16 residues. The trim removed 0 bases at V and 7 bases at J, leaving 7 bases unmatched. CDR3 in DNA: TGTGCCAGCTCACCACCCCGTGCGGGAGGGGTTAATGAGCAGTTCTTC. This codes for CASSPPRAGGVNEQFF. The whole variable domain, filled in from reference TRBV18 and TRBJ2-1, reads NAGVMQNPRHLVRRRGQEARLRCSPMKGHSHVYWYRQLPEEGLKFMVYLQKENIIDESGMPKERFSAEFPKEGPSILRIQQVVRGDSAAYFCASSPPRAGGVNEQFFGPGTRLTVL.

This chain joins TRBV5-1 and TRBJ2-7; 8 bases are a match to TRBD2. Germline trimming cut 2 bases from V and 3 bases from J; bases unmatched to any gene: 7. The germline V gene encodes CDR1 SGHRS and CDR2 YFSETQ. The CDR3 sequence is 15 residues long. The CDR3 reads CASSFPDSGVYEQYF. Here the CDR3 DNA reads TGCGCCAGCAGCTTTCCGGATAGCGGGGTCTACGAGCAGTACTTC.

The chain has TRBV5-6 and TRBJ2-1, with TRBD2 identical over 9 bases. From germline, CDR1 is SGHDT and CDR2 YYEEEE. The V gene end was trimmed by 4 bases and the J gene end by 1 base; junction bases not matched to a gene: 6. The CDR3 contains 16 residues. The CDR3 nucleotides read TGTGCCAGCAGCCCACCGCTAGCGGGATCCTACAATGAGCAGTTCTTC. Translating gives CASSPPLAGSYNEQFF.

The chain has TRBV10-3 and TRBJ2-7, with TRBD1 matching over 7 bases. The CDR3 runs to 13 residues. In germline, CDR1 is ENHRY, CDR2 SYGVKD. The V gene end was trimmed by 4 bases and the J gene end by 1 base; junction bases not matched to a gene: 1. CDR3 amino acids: CAISATGSYEQYF. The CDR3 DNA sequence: TGTGCCATCAGTGCGACAGGGTCCTACGAGCAGTACTTC.

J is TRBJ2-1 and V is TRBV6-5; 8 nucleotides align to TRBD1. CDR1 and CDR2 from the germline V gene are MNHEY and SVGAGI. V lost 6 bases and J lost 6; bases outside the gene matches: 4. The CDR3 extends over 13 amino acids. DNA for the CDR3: TGTGCCAGCAGGCAGGGGGCGCGCAATGAGCAGTTCTTC. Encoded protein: CASRQGARNEQFF.